This T cell receptor (beta chain) was profiled in a study of T cell repertoires and HLA-DP antigens (dated by TCRdb to the late 2010s). Study-level background: The study used an in vitro model of CD4+ T cell alloreactivity in which transduced HeLa cells presented allogeneic HLA-DP. The three donors were two male and one female, with ages ranging from the 18-to-29 to the 60-to-69 age band. The average DNA input was roughly 200 ng for sorted CD137+CD4+ samples versus approximately 1,300 ng for pre-culture CD4+ samples. Compared with self, one alloantigen differed at one amino acid in the peptide-binding groove and the other differed at fewer than 11, modelling structurally similar versus dissimilar alloantigens.

Worth noting for this clone: The antigen this receptor binds is unknown. No base quality information exists; no much larger clone differs at one position.

Magnetic bead negative selection was used to isolate untouched CD4+ T cells from Ficoll-separated PBMC, with an average purity of approximately 98%. Untouched CD4+ T cells were isolated from Ficoll-separated PBMC with magnetic beads, reaching around 98% purity with negligible CD8+ contamination. Donors were a few healthy blood donors whose buffy coats supplied peripheral blood mononuclear cells. All three donors were CMV seronegative. The DNeasy Blood & Tissue Kit was used for extraction of genomic DNA. For each subject, genomic DNA from sorted CD137+CD4+ cells and from pre-culture CD4+ baseline samples underwent TCRB sequencing. The immunoSEQ multiplex PCR, with forward primers for 54 TRBV segments and reverse primers for 13 TRBJ segments, was used to amplify TCRB CDR3 regions. Pre-culture CD4+ samples were sequenced at deep resolution with a target of 150,000 to 250,000 T cell genomes. Sequencing of the amplicons was done on an Illumina HiSeq System, giving 87 bp reads that spanned the CDR3. The authors' pipeline ran thus. PCR and sequencing errors in the reads were corrected, and alignment to IMGT reference sequences was used to define CDR3 regions. Synthetic template pools were used to estimate template counts and unique rearrangement counts. Clonality was computed as 1 minus Pielou's evenness. Richness was estimated with the Daley-Smith estimator. Morisita's index served as the measure of repertoire overlap. Clones found in cultured samples but undetected in the pre-culture repertoire of the corresponding donor were defined as low-abundance clones. In TCRdb, the immuneACCESS table is reduced to in-frame sequences with V and J assigned. These tables do not hold every clone; where another copy was compared, an unresolved V gene accounts for under half, and the others remain unexplained. V, J and clone size were drawn from that table, and D and trimming were deduced from the DNA. The sample table shows tens of thousands of clones, and roughly 75% are seen once. Approximately 1.4% of the sample goes to the ten largest clones.

The CDR3, cysteine through phenylalanine, is 15 amino acids long. The DNA shown is the 45-base CDR3, in frame from base 1. The junction carries 17 bases between V and J, which are trimmed by 5 bases and 4 bases respectively. The germline V gene yields SGHTA for CDR1 and FQGNSA for CDR2. Points the paper makes about the study in general: Limitations included only a few donors, a non-physiological HeLa antigen-presenting system, and the use of total CD4+ responder cells. Clonality of sorted CD137+ cells was similar against both alloantigens (approximately 0.4) and much higher than in pre-culture samples (about 0.04). Average cumulative frequency of clones undetected before culture was about 36% against one allele and approximately 51% against the other. The naive and memory CD4+ repertoires were not analysed as separate populations.

The sample taken for sequencing was CD4+ T cells from PBMCs. This sequence was found in a man in his 60s in good health and CMV-seronegative. The V gene is TRBV7-2 and the J gene is TRBJ2-5; the D segment may tentatively be TRBD1 or TRBD2, each giving 5 matched bases. The nucleotides are TGTGCCAGCAGCCGACAGCATGGGGACCGAGAGACCCAGTACTTC. Protein translation: CASSRQHGDRETQYF.